This T cell receptor (beta chain) was identified in a study of a mutant IDH1 vaccine in newly diagnosed glioma. Study as a whole: The initiation of vaccination occurred 4-6 weeks after radiotherapy alone, or with temozolomide cycles. Prior therapy was radiotherapy, temozolomide, or both; most received both. General study findings and limits: Vaccine-induced responses were seen in approximately 93% of patients, spanning several MHC alleles. Shifts in the top peripheral T cell clonotypes seemed unrelated to pseudoprogression.

The assay was immunoSEQ multiplex PCR, and TCRdb's table has in-frame clones only and misses some. The sample holds 30,000 to 35,000 clones, about 79% seen once. Sample time point: week 5, during vaccination. The study gave 300 ug of mutant IDH1 20-mer peptide per vaccine dose, with topical imiquimod. Germline-derived CDR1 and CDR2 are SGHRS and YFSETQ. The junction had 7 bases not matched to a gene; V was cut back by 1 base and J by 4 bases. The CDR3 sequence is 16 residues long. Judged by abundance, this clone is medium-sized. Its target is not known. The V and J genes are TRBV5-1 and TRBJ2-1, with 8 bases matching TRBD2. The source was PBMCs, collected from a glioma patient whose treatment included an IDH1 peptide vaccine. The sequence was obtained from a man aged 25-45 years with glioma. In DNA form, the CDR3 reads TGCGCCAGCAGCTTGCTCCCCAGCGGGAGTTACAATGAGCAGTTCTTC. The encoded protein is CASSLLPSGSYNEQFF.